This paragraph covers one T cell receptor beta chain sequence. Its specificity is not known. This record comes from a study of T cells in Graves' hyperthyroidism and ophthalmopathy. Study-level information: It was at initial diagnosis, before any treatment, that peripheral blood was collected. Study conclusions and caveats: Most clonotypes that expanded in the thyroid above 0.001 also showed up in blood. A model of 13 V-J pairs discriminated ophthalmopathy from stable hyperthyroidism.

Patients with ophthalmopathy all had a Clinical Activity Score of at least 3, a NOSPECS grade of at least 4 and duration under 3 months. RNA transcripts were the template for amplifying TCR beta CDR3 regions. Carried out on the TCR CDR3, a first-round RT-PCR used the HTBI primer set. TCRdb recomputed calls from the multiplex PCR reads with MiXCR, one row per CDR3 protein. The sample records nearly 250,000 distinct CDR3 sequences, more than 20% being singletons. Sequencing was performed on blood. This receptor was identified in a woman aged 40-49 years with Graves' ophthalmopathy.

CDR3 DNA: TGTGCCAGCAGTTTGGGCCGGACAAGCAATCAGCCCCAGCATTTT. It codes for CASSLGRTSNQPQHF. The chain recombines TRBV12-3 or TRBV12-4 with TRBJ1-5; TRBD1 is a possible D gene (5 bases). The CDR3 totals 15 residues. Trimming pared 3 bases from V and 1 base from J, leaving 10 bases between.